The source of this T cell receptor beta chain is a study of patients and donors after allogeneic stem cell transplantation. The CDR3 is made up of 15 amino acids. Germline CDR1 reads SGDLS; CDR2 reads YYNGEE. V shed 0 bases and J shed 2 bases, with 10 bases lying between them. Via MiXCR, TCRdb re-called the RT-PCR reads, giving one row per CDR3 protein. The sample shows about 960,000 distinct CDR3 sequences, approximately 18% of them seen only once. This receptor was identified in a human donor who was either an allogeneic HSCT recipient or a stem cell or donor lymphocyte infusion donor (not recorded which). It is not recorded whose cells these are; they may come from a transplant donor. The specimen was blood, either unsorted or a sorted T cell fraction (not recorded which). The chain links TRBV9 to TRBJ2-3, with D unresolved. CDR3 coding DNA: TGTGCCAGCAGCGTAGTGTACATACCCACAGATACGCAGTATTTT. As protein: CASSVVYIPTDTQYF. Complete variable domain (other parts from reference TRBV9 and TRBJ2-3): DSGVTQTPKHLITATGQRVTLRCSPRSGDLSVYWYQQSLDQGLQFLIQYYNGEERAKGNILERFSAQQFPDLHSELNLSSLELGDSALYFCASSVVYIPTDTQYFGPGTRLTVL.